The 12 T cell receptor beta chains below were found in one sample sequenced in a study of identical twins. One entry per CDR3 protein results from TCRdb running MiXCR on the 5' RACE reads. The sample has roughly 490,000 distinct CDR3 sequences, more than 13% seen once. This sample was also put to use in a study of yellow fever vaccine responses in identical twins.

Sequences were obtained from CD4+ T cells sorted from blood. The receptors shown here come from a woman younger than 30 in good health.

This clonotype occurred a few times. The chain employs TRBV6-5 and TRBJ1-1; D is uncertain. V was clipped by 2 bases and J by 0 bases, with 10 bases between them. In germline, CDR1 is MNHEY, CDR2 SVGAGI. The length of the CDR3 is 15 residues. CDR3 amino acids: CASSYGSWVNTEAFF. In DNA, the CDR3 is TGTGCCAGCAGTTACGGCAGCTGGGTGAACACTGAAGCTTTCTTT.

This clonotype has at least ten counts. This chain connects TRBV12-3 or TRBV12-4 to TRBJ1-4; possible D gene TRBD1, 5 bases. The CDR3 runs to 16 residues. The germline V and J ends were trimmed by 3 bases and 8 bases, with 19 bases remaining between them. CDR3 DNA sequence: TGTGCCAGCAGTTTGTATCGGGGACCTACAGCCGAAAAACTGTTTTTT. It codes for CASSLYRGPTAEKLFF.

V usage is TRBV5-1 and J usage is TRBJ2-7, with 9 bases identical to TRBD2. This CDR3 has 15 residues. The germline V gene encodes CDR1 SGHRS and CDR2 YFSETQ. With V trimmed by 0 bases and J by 7 bases, 8 bases remained unmatched. CDR3 residues: CASSLVAGVPREQYF. The CDR3 coding sequence is TGCGCCAGCAGCTTGGTAGCGGGAGTCCCGAGGGAGCAGTACTTC.

There are many counts of this clonotype. The chain has TRBV28 and TRBJ2-7, with 8 bases matching TRBD1. Trimming at V came to 7 bases and at J to 1 base, leaving 9 bases not matched to a gene. The germline CDR1 and CDR2 sequences are MDHEN and SYDVKM. The CDR3 is 15 residues long. In DNA form, the CDR3 reads TGTGCCAGCACTACTTGGGGGACAGGTTCCTACGAGCAGTACTTC. Its protein is CASTTWGTGSYEQYF.

This clonotype came up a few times. The chain uses TRBV18 and TRBJ1-5; 8 bases fit TRBD1. The CDR3 spans 14 residues. Germline assignment: CDR1 KGHSH and CDR2 LQKENI. With 8 bases clipped from V and 3 bases from J, the junction kept 6 bases outside the gene matches. CDR3 amino acids: CASPPDRANQPQHF. The CDR3 bases are TGTGCCAGCCCCCCGGACAGGGCCAATCAGCCCCAGCATTTT.

This clonotype was detected once. The chain carries TRBV6-2 or TRBV6-3 and TRBJ2-2; 10 nucleotides match TRBD2. The CDR3 totals 17 residues. The J segment lost 1 base and the V segment lost 2 bases, leaving 4 bases of the junction unmatched. Germline CDR1 and CDR2: MNHEY and SVGEGT. CDR3 DNA: TGTGCCAGCAGTTACCCGACTAGCGGGTGGAACACCGGGGAGCTGTTTTTT. Translating gives CASSYPTSGWNTGELFF.

This chain uses TRBV20-1 with TRBJ1-5, with no clear D. Trimming left V 4 bases short and J 9 bases short, with 4 bases between. Germline lookup yields CDR1 DFQATT and CDR2 SNEGSKA (reference sequence). The CDR3 is made up of 9 amino acids. The CDR3 DNA is TGCAGTGCTACCCGGCCCCAGCATTTT. Translation gives CSATRPQHF.

V and J are TRBV20-1 and TRBJ2-3; D possibly matches TRBD1 or TRBD2 (6 bases each). Trimming left V 5 bases short and J 2 bases short, with 17 bases between. Germline V lookup: CDR1 DFQATT, CDR2 SNEGSKA (reference sequence). The CDR3 has 15 residues. CDR3 sequence reads: CSAGGAGAITDTQYF. CDR3 in DNA: TGCAGTGCTGGCGGGGCAGGGGCAATCACAGATACGCAGTATTTT.

The rearrangement joins TRBV10-3 to TRBJ2-7; D not certain. V was clipped by 6 bases and J by 6 bases, with 12 bases between them. Germline assignment: CDR1 ENHRY and CDR2 SYGVKD. The CDR3 is 12 amino acids. As DNA, the CDR3 is TGTGCCATCAGGAGTGACATCTTCGAGCAGTACTTC. Translated: CAIRSDIFEQYF.

The chain has TRBV20-1 and TRBJ2-7; 7 bases are a match to TRBD2. Germline loops: CDR1 DFQATT, CDR2 SNEGSKA (reference sequence). The V and J ends lost 2 bases and 1 base, in that order; junction bases with no gene match: 20. This CDR3 region has 19 residues. The CDR3 DNA sequence: TGCAGTGCTAGACCCGCCCCTTTAGAGTATGGACTAGTGTCCTACGAGCAGTACTTC. Amino acids: CSARPAPLEYGLVSYEQYF.

The CDR3 sequence: CASSQNLGPDTQYF. CDR3 bases: TGCGCCAGCAGCCAAAATTTAGGTCCAGATACGCAGTATTTT. The genes are TRBV4-3 and TRBJ2-3; the D is unclear. The germline gives CDR1 LGHNA, CDR2 YSLEER. V lost 2 bases and J 4 bases, leaving 10 bases between the germline ends. This CDR3 contains 14 residues.

This chain uses TRBV5-5 with TRBJ2-6, with unresolved D. V lost 4 bases and J lost 0, with 11 bases in between. The germline V gene has CDR1 SGHKS and CDR2 YYEKEE (reference sequence). The CDR3 has 16 residues. The CDR3 sequence: CASSRLLGSGANVLTF. In DNA, the CDR3 is TGTGCCAGCAGCCGACTCCTAGGCTCTGGGGCCAACGTCCTGACTTTC.